The sequence of this T cell receptor (beta chain) was determined in a study of blood T cell repertoires in COVID-19. The assay was immunoSEQ multiplex PCR, and TCRdb's table has in-frame clones only and misses some. The sample yields 300,000 or so clones, around 92% seen once. This CDR3 is built from 15 residues. V lost 1 base and J 3 bases, leaving 12 bases between the germline ends. Germline V lookup: CDR1 SGHTS, CDR2 YDEGEE. The V and J genes are TRBV5-8 and TRBJ2-3; TRBD2 might be the D (6 bases). The sequencing sample was made of PBMCs or T cells enriched from blood (not recorded which). The sequence was collected from a woman aged 45-65 years who had been exposed to COVID-19. The CDR3 sequence is CASSLMFRGTDTQYF. CDR3 nucleotide sequence: TGTGCCAGCAGCTTGATGTTCCGGGGGACAGATACGCAGTATTTT.